This T cell receptor (beta chain) was sequenced during a study of CD8 T cells in Susac syndrome. As concerns this clonotype: The antigen is undetermined.

Random hexamers were used to reverse transcribe an amount of about 0.45 to 1 ug RNA. immunoSEQ multiplex PCR amplified TCR beta CDR3 across 54 Vbeta, 13 Jbeta. Via MiXCR, TCRdb re-called the immunoSEQ multiplex PCR reads, giving one row per CDR3 protein. The sample lists 250,000 to 300,000 distinct CDR3 sequences; roughly 90% were seen once. Study outcomes and limitations: As the study acknowledged, the number of individuals who were part of its TCR sequencing and HLA analysis was relatively small.

CD8+ and CD4+ T cells from blood underwent TCR beta sequencing, which was carried out in a high-throughput format. While CD8+ and CD4+ T cells were isolated negatively, TEMRA cells were enriched by FACS. This TCR was recovered from a human donor with multiple sclerosis. Sequenced material: CD8+ T cells from PBMCs.

The CDR3 sequence is CASSLDRGHTGELFF. The DNA of the CDR3 is TGTGCCAGCAGCCTGGACAGGGGGCATACCGGGGAGCTGTTTTTT. This chain connects TRBV12-3 or TRBV12-4 to TRBJ2-2, with TRBD1 identical over 11 bases. The CDR3 consists of 15 residues. J gave up 5 bases and V 6 bases, and 5 bases lay outside the gene matches.